This TCR beta chain originates from a study of beta chain features in type 1 diabetes (dated by TCRdb to the late 2010s). Study-level background: Mean age, gender distribution, total cell number and subset yield were not different between patients and healthy donors. In the study, TCRB repertoires of sorted circulating CD4+ T cell subsets from recently diagnosed type 1 diabetes patients were compared with those of matched healthy donors. Regulatory and stem cell-like memory subsets were obtained from only 8 patients and roughly 8 healthy donors, while naive and central memory subsets were obtained from all 28 donors. A total of around 110,000,000 sorted cells were examined across all samples, and a strong correlation was observed between cell number per subset and RNA yield. What the authors observed across the whole study: Fewer insertions and more nucleotide deletions at VDJ recombination sites were observed in patients with type 1 diabetes, implying thymic rearrangement abnormalities. Because the HLA sub-analyses included only small numbers of individuals, any influence of HLA type on TCRB rearrangement was left unresolved. Because cDNA was sequenced instead of genomic DNA, activated cells with high expression could be over-represented, although the groups did not differ in activation or CD3 levels. A moderate but significant shortening of TCRB CDR3 length was observed in type 1 diabetes patients in all four CD4+ subsets. Shorter templates might be favored by PCR, yet because patient and control samples were amplified and corrected together, any such skew would affect both groups equally. The naive, central memory and regulatory TCRB repertoires appeared to resemble one another more closely among patients than among healthy donors.

This clone came up a few times. Its antigen is not yet known. Base quality data are lacking; no much larger clone is found one base away. A single peripheral blood draw of about 116 mL on average was collected from each donor into heparinised tubes. A BD FACSAria II was used to sort naive, central memory, regulatory and stem cell-like memory CD4+ T cells with a panel that included CD45RO, CCR7, CD25, CD127, CD95 and CD27. A purity above 95% was achieved for all sorted populations. PBMCs were separated immediately by Lymphoprep density gradient centrifugation and were stained directly, without being cultured. So that batch effects would be minimized, each experiment stained and sorted samples in pairs, pairing one healthy donor with one patient. The High Capacity cDNA Reverse Transcription Kit was used to reverse transcribe all of the isolated RNA, meaning that expressed TCRB transcripts were what got sequenced. Stem cell-like memory T cell samples underwent survey-depth immunoSEQ sequencing, averaging approximately 1 million total reads per sample. Sorted cells were lysed in RLT buffer and RNA was extracted with DNase-treated RNeasy Micro or Mini kits, depending on cell number. To prevent cross-contamination, every cell subset was processed on its own, while patient and healthy donor samples were processed together. The immunoSEQ multiplex PCR was used to amplify TCRB sequences from cDNA, yielding 87-bp fragments that span the CDR3 region. Sequencing of the amplicons was performed on the Illumina HiSeq platform. The authors processed their data as follows. Synthetic template baselines were used to correct PCR bias computationally, reads within Hamming distance 2 were collapsed together, and singletons that could not be merged were discarded. Reads were aligned against IMGT to assign V, D and J genes, CDR3 length and insertions or deletions at six rearrangement sites. Within each subset, clonotype counts were normalized to the number of sorted cells before true diversity and Gini coefficients were calculated with the tcR R package. Repertoire sharing was quantified using the overlap coefficient calculated on TCRB nucleotide sequences. TCRdb retrieved this table from immuneACCESS and kept in-frame rearrangements only. Not all clones are present; in checked studies, unresolved V genes account for under half, and no reason is known for the remainder. V, J and clone size were drawn from that table, and D and trimming were deduced from the DNA. The sample table contains around 25,000 clones; only one count was recorded for 68% of them. The ten largest clones represent around 1.1% of the sample.

Including cysteine and phenylalanine, the CDR3 has 14 amino acids. Only the CDR3 DNA is retained, 42 bases long and in frame from the first base. The germline V gene specifies SNHLY as CDR1 and FYNNEI as CDR2. V loses 3 bases, J loses 7 bases, and the germline ends lie 13 bases apart. The specimen sequenced was stem cell memory CD4+ T cells from blood. The cell subset or site tag for this specimen amounts to: stem cell-like memory CD4+ T cells. The TCR comes from a woman between 35 and 50 years old with type 1 diabetes. Recombination joined TRBV2 with TRBJ1-5; perhaps TRBD1 is the D gene, with 6 bases matching. The CDR3 in this case is CASSENTGYQPQHF. The DNA is as follows: TGTGCCAGCAGTGAGAACACAGGGTACCAGCCCCAGCATTTT.